A single sample is the source of the 32 T cell receptor beta chains below, sequenced in a study of blood T cell repertoires in COVID-19. Assay used: immunoSEQ multiplex PCR; TCRdb lists only in-frame clones, some missing. The sample records some 100,000 clones, about 90% being singletons. The sequenced sample was peripheral blood. Receptors originate from a human donor in a cohort sampled during active COVID-19.

This clone has a single count. In DNA form, the CDR3 reads TGTGCCAGTAGTTTGGCGGGAGGGCCGATTGACATTCAGTACTTC. Translated, it gives CASSLAGGPIDIQYF. This rearrangement joins TRBV19 to TRBJ2-4; 9 bases map to TRBD2. The CDR3 is made up of 15 amino acids. Looked up from germline, CDR1 is LNHDA and CDR2 is SQIVND (reference sequence). With V trimmed by 5 bases and J by 8 bases, 10 bases remained unmatched.

CDR3 DNA: TGTGCCAGCACGGAGGAGGGTGAGCAGTTCTTC. This gives the protein CASTEEGEQFF. This rearrangement joins TRBV2 to TRBJ2-1, with D perhaps TRBD2 (6 bases). Germline-derived CDR1 and CDR2 are SNHLY and FYNNEI. The ends were cut back, 7 bases at V and 9 bases at J, with 10 bases in the middle. This CDR3 has 11 residues. Full variable domain (missing parts from reference TRBV2 and TRBJ2-1): EPEVTQTPSHQVTQMGQEVILRCVPISNHLYFYWYRQILGQKVEFLVSFYNNEISEKSEIFDDQFSVERPDGSNFTLKIRSTKLEDSAMYFCASTEEGEQFFGPGTRLTVL.

This chain links TRBV9 with TRBJ2-3; 13 positions agree with TRBD2. CDR3 length: 17 amino acids. The germline V gene has CDR1 SGDLS and CDR2 YYNGEE. V shed 2 bases and J 4 bases; nucleotides not matched to a gene: 7. The CDR3 reads CASSVRTSGRAADTQYF. CDR3 DNA: TGTGCCAGCAGCGTCCGTACTAGCGGGAGGGCCGCAGATACGCAGTATTTT. The complete variable domain, with remaining parts taken from reference TRBV9 and TRBJ2-3, reads DSGVTQTPKHLITATGQRVTLRCSPRSGDLSVYWYQQSLDQGLQFLIQYYNGEERAKGNILERFSAQQFPDLHSELNLSSLELGDSALYFCASSVRTSGRAADTQYFGPGTRLTVL.

The V call is TRBV5-6, the J call TRBJ2-7; D ambiguous. CDR1 is SGHDT and CDR2 is YYEEEE in the germline V gene. The CDR3 consists of 11 residues. V was pared by 4 bases and J by 0 bases, with 2 bases between. CDR3 DNA: TGTGCCAGCAGCCGCTCCTACGAGCAGTACTTC. Residues: CASSRSYEQYF.

Points on this clone: Different DNA sequences within this sample yield the same CDR3. The genes are TRBV9 and TRBJ1-1; D is possibly TRBD1 (5 bases). The CDR3 contains 13 residues. Between the trimmed V and J ends, which lost 1 base and 1 base, there was a span of 5 bases. In germline, CDR1 is SGDLS, CDR2 YYNGEE. The CDR3 here is CASSVQGNTEAFF. CDR3 sequence (DNA): TGTGCCAGCAGCGTACAGGGGAACACTGAAGCTTTCTTT.

DNA for the CDR3: TGCGCCAGCAGACATAGCGGGGGAAGCACAGATACGCAGTATTTT. This sequence encodes CASRHSGGSTDTQYF. The chain joins TRBV4-3 to TRBJ2-3; 9 bases fit TRBD2. CDR3 length: 15 residues. The V segment lost 6 bases and the J segment 0 bases; nucleotides outside the gene matches: 4. Per germline, CDR1 LGHNA and CDR2 YSLEER.

This clone was detected only once. The CDR3 is CASSGYIPGLGDTGELFF. The CDR3 nucleotides are TGTGCCAGCAGCGGATATATACCGGGACTAGGGGACACCGGGGAGCTGTTTTTT. The genes are TRBV9 and TRBJ2-2, with 8 bases aligning to TRBD2. V dropped 3 bases and J dropped 3; count of bases not matched to a gene: 13. The CDR3 has 18 amino acids. Germline V CDR1 and CDR2: SGDLS, YYNGEE. Full variable domain (outside the CDR3, taken from reference TRBV9 and TRBJ2-2): DSGVTQTPKHLITATGQRVTLRCSPRSGDLSVYWYQQSLDQGLQFLIQYYNGEERAKGNILERFSAQQFPDLHSELNLSSLELGDSALYFCASSGYIPGLGDTGELFFGEGSRLTVL.

The chain links TRBV18 to TRBJ2-1; D perhaps matches TRBD2 (6 bases). From germline, CDR1 is KGHSH and CDR2 LQKENI. There are 15 residues in the CDR3. Between the trimmed V and J ends, which lost 0 bases and 5 bases, there was a span of 11 bases. CDR3 loop: CASSPPGRGDNEQFF. The CDR3 nucleotides read TGTGCCAGCTCACCACCGGGGCGGGGAGACAATGAGCAGTTCTTC.

The rearrangement joins TRBV10-1 to TRBJ1-5; tentatively, D is TRBD1 (5 bases). This CDR3 is built from 13 residues. CDR1 is WNHNN and CDR2 is SYGVQD in the germline V gene (reference sequence). Trimming removed 2 bases from V and 7 bases from J, with 9 bases in between. The CDR3 is CASSETGTQPQHF. The CDR3 bases are TGCGCCAGCAGTGAGACAGGCACCCAGCCCCAGCATTTT.

The genes are TRBV25-1 and TRBJ2-4, with D perhaps TRBD2 (5 bases). V was clipped by 4 bases and J by 9 bases, with 13 bases between them. Per germline, CDR1 MGHDK and CDR2 SYGVNS. CDR3 size: 13 residues. The chain's CDR3 is CASSGVGGGIQYF. CDR3 DNA sequence: TGTGCCAGCAGTGGGGTCGGAGGCGGCATTCAGTACTTC.

The chain carries TRBV7-9 and TRBJ1-2; a possible D gene is TRBD1 (5 bases). The length of the CDR3 is 16 residues. Germline CDR1 SEHNR, CDR2 FQNEAQ (reference sequence). Trimming cost V 5 bases and J 8 bases, with 24 bases left between them. The CDR3 reads CASSLPVGGGDSGYTF. DNA of the CDR3: TGTGCCAGCAGCCTCCCGGTGGGGGGAGGAGATTCGGGCTACACCTTC.

The gene calls are TRBV5-1 and TRBJ2-7; tentatively, D is TRBD1 (5 bases). The CDR3 loop spans 14 amino acids. V dropped 1 base and J dropped 3 bases, with 11 bases sitting between them. Germline lookup yields CDR1 SGHRS and CDR2 YFSETQ. The CDR3 coding sequence is TGCGCCAGCAGCTTGACGGCTCAGGGCTACGAGCAGTACTTC. It encodes CASSLTAQGYEQYF. Filled out from reference TRBV5-1 and TRBJ2-7, the complete variable domain reads KAGVTQTPRYLIKTRGQQVTLSCSPISGHRSVSWYQQTPGQGLQFLFEYFSETQRNKGNFPGRFSGRQFSNSRSEMNVSTLELGDSALYLCASSLTAQGYEQYFGPGTRLTVT.

The gene calls are TRBV28 and TRBJ1-1, with D possibly TRBD1 on 5 matching bases. With 6 bases removed from V and 4 bases from J, the gap between germline ends came to 15 bases. This CDR3 has 14 amino acids. Per germline, CDR1 MDHEN and CDR2 SYDVKM. CDR3 protein: CASRRDRLSTEAFF. The CDR3 DNA sequence: TGTGCCAGCAGAAGAGACAGACTTTCCACTGAAGCTTTCTTT.

V is TRBV3-1 (or the pseudogene TRBV3-2) and J is TRBJ2-1; no clear D. CDR3 length equals 13 residues. V lost 1 base and J 7 bases, leaving 8 bases between the germline ends. The V gene's germline CDR1 is LGHDT and CDR2 YNNKEL (reference sequence). Here the CDR3 DNA reads TGTGCCAGCAGCCAAGGGCCAATAAATGAGCAGTTCTTC. It translates to CASSQGPINEQFF.

This clone came up once. The chain's CDR3 is CASSHPVGLAGTTQYF. In DNA, the CDR3 is TGCGCCAGCAGCCATCCGGTAGGACTAGCGGGTACAACGCAGTATTTT. This chain links TRBV4-1 with TRBJ2-3; 11 bases line up with TRBD2. Germline CDR1 is MGHRA and CDR2 is YSYEKL. V lost 3 bases to trimming and J lost 9 bases; unmatched junction nucleotides: 11. This CDR3 contains 16 residues.

The V and J genes are TRBV2 and TRBJ1-2; unclear D gene. Germline assignment: CDR1 SNHLY and CDR2 FYNNEI. V gave up 3 bases and J gave up 4 bases, with 6 bases separating them. The CDR3 is 12 amino acids. The CDR3 DNA is TGTGCCAGCAGTGAGTCCGGCTATGGCTACACCTTC. Its protein is CASSESGYGYTF.

This clone was seen once. This chain connects TRBV25-1 to TRBJ1-1; no clear D gene. Trimming left V 6 bases short and J 1 base short, with 12 bases between. Germline V CDR1 and CDR2: MGHDK, SYGVNS. The length of the CDR3 is 14 residues. For the CDR3, the DNA is TGTGCCAGCAGCCGGAGGACGGCGAACACTGAAGCTTTCTTT. Amino acids: CASSRRTANTEAFF.

The J gene is TRBJ2-5, the V gene TRBV7-8; a possible D gene is TRBD1 (5 bases). The germline CDR1 and CDR2 sequences are SGHVS and FQNEAQ. V gave up 5 bases and J gave up 5 bases, with 15 bases separating them. The CDR3 extends over 14 amino acids. CDR3 residues: CASSVALGRETQYF. The CDR3 DNA follows: TGTGCCAGCAGCGTGGCCCTGGGGCGGGAGACCCAGTACTTC. The entire variable domain, with the rest obtained from reference TRBV7-8 and TRBJ2-5, is as follows: GAGVSQSPRYKVAKRGQDVALRCDPISGHVSLFWYQQALGQGPEFLTYFQNEAQLDKSGLPSDRFFAERPEGSVSTLKIQRTQQEDSAVYLCASSVALGRETQYFGPGTRLLVL.

This clone was seen a few times. The rearrangement links TRBV5-4 to TRBJ2-7; the D gene is possibly TRBD2 (6 bases). This CDR3 has 15 residues. CDR1 SGHNT and CDR2 YYREEE come from the germline V gene (reference sequence). V shed 1 base and J shed 7 bases, with 18 bases lying between them. The CDR3 DNA is TGTGCCAGCAGCTTGAAGTCAGGGAGGATCGAAGAGCAGTACTTC. It is translated as CASSLKSGRIEEQYF.

The chain is built from TRBV2 and TRBJ2-7; weak D call: TRBD1 (5 bases). The germline gives CDR1 SNHLY, CDR2 FYNNEI. V dropped 8 bases and J dropped 1 base, with 15 bases sitting between them. CDR3 size: 14 residues. The CDR3 region has the DNA TGTGCCAGCCGCCTCAGGGTACAGTCCTACGAGCAGTACTTC. This encodes CASRLRVQSYEQYF.

V is TRBV7-2 and J is TRBJ2-1; 12 bases map to TRBD2. CDR1 and CDR2 from the germline V gene are SGHTA and FQGNSA. CDR3 length: 16 amino acids. The trim removed 5 bases at V and 8 bases at J, leaving 10 bases unmatched. This chain's CDR3 is CASSTRTSGIGHEQFF. For the CDR3, the DNA is TGTGCCAGCAGCACCCGGACTAGCGGGATTGGACATGAGCAGTTCTTC.

This clone was counted only a few times. As DNA, the CDR3 is TGTGCCACCAGTGATCCGGGACACTACGAGCAGTACTTC. Translated, it gives CATSDPGHYEQYF. The rearrangement links TRBV24-1 to TRBJ2-7, with a weak D call TRBD1 (6 bases). CDR3 length: 13 residues. The ends were cut back, 3 bases at V and 3 bases at J, with 8 bases in the middle. Germline assignment: CDR1 KGHDR and CDR2 SFDVKD.

The J gene is TRBJ2-7, the V gene TRBV4-1; 9 nucleotides match TRBD1. The CDR3 has 19 residues. The germline V gene has CDR1 MGHRA and CDR2 YSYEKL. V shed 0 bases, J shed 3 bases, and the junction held 15 bases outside the gene matches. In DNA, the CDR3 is TGCGCCAGCAGCCAAGAGACCCCCAAACCGGGACAGGGCGGCTACGAGCAGTACTTC. Its translation is CASSQETPKPGQGGYEQYF.

The rearrangement uses TRBV27 and TRBJ1-4, with 8 bases lining up with TRBD1. The CDR3 has 16 residues. Looked up from germline, CDR1 is MNHEY and CDR2 is SMNVEV (reference sequence). The V segment lost 5 bases and the J segment 5 bases; nucleotides outside the gene matches: 10. CDR3 sequence reads: CASSANRGTGNEKLFF. The CDR3, as DNA: TGTGCCAGCAGTGCCAACCGCGGGACAGGAAATGAAAAACTGTTTTTT.

This chain uses TRBV4-1 with TRBJ2-1; 10 bases are a match to TRBD1. The germline CDR1 and CDR2 sequences are MGHRA and YSYEKL. CDR3 length: 15 residues. V lost 3 bases, J lost 1 base, and 0 bases stayed unmatched. CDR3 DNA sequence: TGCGCCAGCAGCCAGGACAGGGGGTCCTACAATGAGCAGTTCTTC. This sequence encodes CASSQDRGSYNEQFF.

The chain has TRBV6-1 and TRBJ1-6; maybe TRBD1 (5 bases). This CDR3 region has 14 residues. V was trimmed by 3 bases and J by 8 bases, leaving 11 bases between them. The germline V gene has CDR1 MNHNS and CDR2 SASEGT. The CDR3 loop reads CASSDRVEDSPLHF. In DNA form, the CDR3 reads TGTGCCAGCAGTGACAGGGTTGAGGATTCACCCCTCCACTTT.

The chain is built from TRBV2 and TRBJ2-5; 10 bases align to TRBD1. Germline V gene lookup returns CDR1 SNHLY and CDR2 FYNNEI. V dropped 6 bases and J dropped 1; count of bases not matched to a gene: 11. The CDR3 is 17 amino acids. The CDR3: CASRLSFWDRGQETQYF. DNA of the CDR3: TGTGCCAGCAGACTATCGTTCTGGGACAGGGGCCAAGAGACCCAGTACTTC.

This clone was seen once. This chain connects TRBV27 to TRBJ1-2; no clear D gene. CDR1 MNHEY and CDR2 SMNVEV come from the germline V gene (reference sequence). Between the trimmed V and J ends, which lost 6 bases and 2 bases, there was a span of 13 bases. The CDR3 loop spans 14 amino acids. In DNA form, the CDR3 reads TGTGCCAGCAGGAGCGGGGTGGGGAACTATGGCTACACCTTC. This codes for CASRSGVGNYGYTF.

The chain is built from TRBV10-3 and TRBJ1-1, with TRBD1 identical over 9 bases. Germline V gene lookup returns CDR1 ENHRY and CDR2 SYGVKD. This CDR3 spans 15 amino acids. V lost 5 bases to trimming and J lost 4 bases; unmatched junction nucleotides: 8. The CDR3 DNA reads as TGTGCCATCAGTCGAAAGGGACAGGGAGTCACTGAAGCTTTCTTT. Translated: CAISRKGQGVTEAFF.

The chain links TRBV12-5 to TRBJ2-2; 8 positions agree with TRBD2. CDR1 is LGHNT and CDR2 is FRNRAP in the germline V gene. Trimming cost V 6 bases and J 4 bases; bases outside gene matches: 4. The CDR3 consists of 14 residues. The CDR3 DNA reads as TGTGCTAGTGGGCTGGCGGGAGGCACCGGGGAGCTGTTTTTT. It translates to CASGLAGGTGELFF. Full variable domain (rest looked up from reference TRBV12-5 and TRBJ2-2): DARVTQTPRHKVTEMGQEVTMRCQPILGHNTVFWYRQTMMQGLELLAYFRNRAPLDDSGMPKDRFSAEMPDATLATLKIQPSEPRDSAVYFCASGLAGGTGELFFGEGSRLTVL.

A remark on this clone: The sample contains more than one DNA sequence encoding this CDR3. J is TRBJ1-3 and V is TRBV18; D is perhaps TRBD1 (6 bases). This CDR3 contains 15 residues. Germline V lookup: CDR1 KGHSH, CDR2 LQKENI. V lost 0 bases, J lost 1 base, and 7 bases lay in between. The chain's CDR3 is CASSPPRGSGNTIYF. CDR3 nucleotide sequence: TGTGCCAGCTCACCACCTAGGGGGTCTGGAAACACCATATATTTT.

The chain links TRBV6-5 to TRBJ1-6, with D hard to call. The CDR3 runs 15 residues. Deletions cut 6 bases from V and 4 bases from J, with 13 bases between. Germline values: CDR1 MNHEY, CDR2 SVGAGI. CDR3 nucleotide sequence: TGTGCCAGCAGCCTAGGGAGGGCGTATAATTCACCCCTCCACTTT. Translated, it gives CASSLGRAYNSPLHF.